This T cell receptor (beta chain) was identified during a study of post-analysis software for immune sequencing data. Study-level findings and limits: Elevated frequency relative to controls characterized 4 or 5 TRBV segments in patients, TRBV5-6, TRBV5-1 and TRBV20-1 among them. Comparison with controls showed significantly lower normalized Chao1 diversity in multiple sclerosis patients. Same-batch preparations were strongly co-clustered by F measure.

Tagging with unique molecular identifiers was a feature of the TCR beta cDNA libraries. Input of roughly 0.9 to 11 million T cells yielded 450,000 to 550,000 cDNA molecules. TCRdb fed the PCR reads into MiXCR, producing one record per CDR3 protein. Among hundreds of thousands of distinct CDR3 sequences listed, roughly 46% were seen once. V shed 0 bases and J shed 0 bases, with 10 bases lying between them. CDR1 and CDR2 (germline): SGDLS, YYNGEE. This CDR3 contains 16 residues. Points on this clonotype: The antigen remains undetermined.

Sequences were obtained from blood. This TCR came from a girl aged 5 to 17 with multiple sclerosis. This chain links TRBV9 with TRBJ2-1; the D gene is possibly TRBD2 (5 bases). CDR3 region: CASSVEAGGSYNEQFF. Here the CDR3 DNA reads TGTGCCAGCAGCGTAGAGGCGGGTGGCTCCTACAATGAGCAGTTCTTC.